This is a list of T cell receptor beta chains from one sample in a study of blood T cell repertoires in COVID-19. Repertoires were generated with immunoSEQ multiplex PCR, while TCRdb's copy carries only in-frame clones and drops some. The data hold 200,000 to 300,000 clones, with around nine tenths observed a single time. The sequencing input was PBMCs or T cells enriched from blood (not recorded which). These receptors were taken from a man aged 40-49 years who had recovered from COVID-19. CDR3s include the opening cysteine and the closing phenylalanine or tryptophan. The D gene is left open where the match is weak. The size field is filled for only some rows; it gives once, few, many or a size class.

d_call: TRBD1; v_call: TRBV5-1; clone_size: -; j_call: TRBJ2-3; cdr3_nt: TGCGCCAGCAGCTTGCAGGGGGCAACAGATACGCAGTATTTT; cdr3_aa: CASSLQGATDTQYF
d_call: -; v_call: TRBV27; clone_size: -; j_call: TRBJ1-2; cdr3_nt: TGTGCCAGCAGTTTATCGCGGGGTAACTATGGCTACACCTTC; cdr3_aa: CASSLSRGNYGYTF
d_call: -; v_call: TRBV5-1; clone_size: -; j_call: TRBJ1-3; cdr3_nt: TGCGCCAGCAGCTTGGAACTGTTGAGCTCTGGAAACACCATATATTTT; cdr3_aa: CASSLELLSSGNTIYF
d_call: -; v_call: TRBV5-1; clone_size: -; j_call: TRBJ2-3; cdr3_nt: TGCGCCAGCAGCTTAACAGGGTTACCAGATACGCAGTATTTT; cdr3_aa: CASSLTGLPDTQYF
d_call: -; v_call: TRBV10-3; clone_size: -; j_call: TRBJ2-7; cdr3_nt: TGTGCCATCAGTGAGTTACAGGACTACGAGCAGTACTTC; cdr3_aa: CAISELQDYEQYF
d_call: TRBD1; v_call: TRBV12-5; clone_size: -; j_call: TRBJ1-4; cdr3_nt: TGTGCTAGTGGTTTGGGACAGGGGATTACTAATGAAAAACTGTTTTTT; cdr3_aa: CASGLGQGITNEKLFF
d_call: -; v_call: TRBV27; clone_size: -; j_call: TRBJ2-1; cdr3_nt: TGTGCCAGCAGTTTACGGGGCAATGAGCAGTTCTTC; cdr3_aa: CASSLRGNEQFF
d_call: TRBD2; v_call: TRBV5-1; clone_size: -; j_call: TRBJ2-1; cdr3_nt: TGCGCCAGCAGCCCGGAGCGGGAGATGTATAATGAGCAGTTCTTC; cdr3_aa: CASSPEREMYNEQFF
d_call: -; v_call: TRBV15; clone_size: few; j_call: TRBJ1-2; cdr3_nt: TGTGCCACCAGCAGAGATCGCGGATACTATGGCTACACCTTC; cdr3_aa: CATSRDRGYYGYTF
d_call: TRBD2; v_call: TRBV11-1; clone_size: -; j_call: TRBJ2-1; cdr3_nt: TGTGCCAGCAGGAAAACTAGCGGAACTTACAATGAGCAGTTCTTC; cdr3_aa: CASRKTSGTYNEQFF
d_call: TRBD2; v_call: TRBV3-1/TRBV3-2; clone_size: -; j_call: TRBJ2-5; cdr3_nt: TGTGCCAGCAGCTTTAGCGGGGTCCAAGAGACCCAGTACTTC; cdr3_aa: CASSFSGVQETQYF
d_call: -; v_call: TRBV6-4; clone_size: -; j_call: TRBJ2-3; cdr3_nt: TGTGCCAGCAGTCTAGGGGCGGGGGCGAGCACAGATACGCAGTATTTT; cdr3_aa: CASSLGAGASTDTQYF
d_call: -; v_call: TRBV4-2; clone_size: -; j_call: TRBJ1-2; cdr3_nt: TGTGCCAGCAGCCAAGATCAACAGGGCTATGGCTACACCTTC; cdr3_aa: CASSQDQQGYGYTF
d_call: TRBD2; v_call: TRBV3-1/TRBV3-2; clone_size: -; j_call: TRBJ2-3; cdr3_nt: TGTGCCAGCAGCCAAGAGTCTAGCGGGACCACAGATACGCAGTATTTT; cdr3_aa: CASSQESSGTTDTQYF
d_call: -; v_call: TRBV11-3; clone_size: -; j_call: TRBJ1-1; cdr3_nt: TGTGCCAGCAGCCCATCCCCCGTATCAGGGGCTGAAGCTTTCTTT; cdr3_aa: CASSPSPVSGAEAFF
d_call: TRBD1; v_call: TRBV27; clone_size: -; j_call: TRBJ2-5; cdr3_nt: TGTGCCAGCAGTTCTTTACAGGGGGAGAGGGAGACCCAGTACTTC; cdr3_aa: CASSSLQGERETQYF
d_call: -; v_call: TRBV2; clone_size: -; j_call: TRBJ2-1; cdr3_nt: TGTGCCAGCAGTGACCAGGGGCCCTCCTACAATGAGCAGTTCTTC; cdr3_aa: CASSDQGPSYNEQFF
d_call: -; v_call: TRBV4-1; clone_size: -; j_call: TRBJ1-4; cdr3_nt: TGCGCCAGCAGTCGAGGAAGTGAAAAACTGTTTTTT; cdr3_aa: CASSRGSEKLFF
d_call: TRBD1; v_call: TRBV4-1; clone_size: -; j_call: TRBJ1-2; cdr3_nt: TGCGCCAGCAGCCACGGACAGGGGGAGTATGGCTACACCTTC; cdr3_aa: CASSHGQGEYGYTF
d_call: TRBD2; v_call: TRBV29-1; clone_size: -; j_call: TRBJ2-5; cdr3_nt: TGCAGCGTGTGTTGGACTAGCGGGGCAACCCAGTACTTC; cdr3_aa: CSVCWTSGATQYF
d_call: -; v_call: TRBV5-1; clone_size: few; j_call: TRBJ2-3; cdr3_nt: TGCGCCAGCATGGAGGGGGCGGGCACAGATACGCAGTATTTT; cdr3_aa: CASMEGAGTDTQYF
d_call: TRBD1; v_call: TRBV7-3; clone_size: -; j_call: TRBJ1-1; cdr3_nt: TGTGCCAGCAGCTTCGACAGGGGAGCTTTCTTT; cdr3_aa: CASSFDRGAFF
d_call: TRBD1; v_call: TRBV5-6; clone_size: -; j_call: TRBJ2-5; cdr3_nt: TGTGCCAGCAGCCAAGGACAGGGGGCTTGGGAGACCCAGTACTTC; cdr3_aa: CASSQGQGAWETQYF
d_call: TRBD1; v_call: TRBV7-3; clone_size: -; j_call: TRBJ1-3; cdr3_nt: TGTGCCAGCAGCTCGGGACAGGGTGTCGGAAACACCATATATTTT; cdr3_aa: CASSSGQGVGNTIYF
d_call: TRBD1; v_call: TRBV19; clone_size: -; j_call: TRBJ2-2; cdr3_nt: TGTGCCAGTAGGGCCGGGACAGGGATATACACCGGGGAGCTGTTTTTT; cdr3_aa: CASRAGTGIYTGELFF
d_call: -; v_call: TRBV7-2; clone_size: -; j_call: TRBJ2-1; cdr3_nt: TGTGCCAGCAGCTTCCACGGACAGAACAATGAGCAGTTCTTC; cdr3_aa: CASSFHGQNNEQFF
d_call: TRBD1; v_call: TRBV18; clone_size: -; j_call: TRBJ2-7; cdr3_nt: TGTGCCAGCTCACCGTCGTGGACAGGGGGTGATGAGCAGTACTTC; cdr3_aa: CASSPSWTGGDEQYF
d_call: -; v_call: TRBV28; clone_size: -; j_call: TRBJ1-2; cdr3_nt: TGTGCCAGCAGGTTGGGACACAGTAACTATGGCTACACCTTC; cdr3_aa: CASRLGHSNYGYTF
d_call: -; v_call: TRBV7-3; clone_size: -; j_call: TRBJ2-3; cdr3_nt: TGTGCCAGCAGCGGAACAGGGTCAGATACGCAGTATTTT; cdr3_aa: CASSGTGSDTQYF
d_call: -; v_call: TRBV11-3; clone_size: once; j_call: TRBJ2-2; cdr3_nt: TGTGCCAGCAGCTTAGGGGCCACCTCCTGGGTGTTTTTT; cdr3_aa: CASSLGATSWVFF
d_call: -; v_call: TRBV5-4; clone_size: -; j_call: TRBJ2-5; cdr3_nt: TGTGCCAGCAGTTTAGGGGGGACCCAGTACTTC; cdr3_aa: CASSLGGTQYF
d_call: TRBD1; v_call: TRBV11-3; clone_size: -; j_call: TRBJ2-3; cdr3_nt: TGTGCCAGCAGCTTCCTTGACAGGGTCGGCGATACGCAGTATTTT; cdr3_aa: CASSFLDRVGDTQYF
d_call: TRBD1; v_call: TRBV29-1; clone_size: once; j_call: TRBJ1-1; cdr3_nt: TGCAGCGTTAAATATTTAGGACAGGGGGGAACTGAAGCTTTCTTT; cdr3_aa: CSVKYLGQGGTEAFF
d_call: -; v_call: TRBV27; clone_size: -; j_call: TRBJ1-6; cdr3_nt: TGTGCCAGCAGTTTATACGGGGGGCTGCACTATAATTCACCCCTCCACTTT; cdr3_aa: CASSLYGGLHYNSPLHF
d_call: TRBD2; v_call: TRBV18; clone_size: -; j_call: TRBJ2-5; cdr3_nt: TGTGCCAGCTCACCACTAGGAGCGGGGGGGCTCGTAGGAGAGACCCAGTACTTC; cdr3_aa: CASSPLGAGGLVGETQYF
d_call: -; v_call: TRBV2; clone_size: -; j_call: TRBJ1-2; cdr3_nt: TGTGCCAGCAGTGAAAACCAGCCGGAGGACTATGGCTACACCTTC; cdr3_aa: CASSENQPEDYGYTF
d_call: -; v_call: TRBV4-1; clone_size: -; j_call: TRBJ2-2; cdr3_nt: TGCGCCAGCAGCCAAGCCCCCTTGGGGCTTTGGGAGCTGTTTTTT; cdr3_aa: CASSQAPLGLWELFF